This T cell receptor (beta chain) was identified in a study of cytomegalovirus exposure and HLA in healthy donors. Regarding the study as a whole: The authors listed about 170 TCR beta chains as cytomegalovirus-associated. Under in vitro conditions, three CMV-associated chains were confirmed as specific for CMV antigens.

With regard to this clone: As yet, its antigen is unknown.

Method: immunoSEQ multiplex PCR; TCRdb's copy keeps in-frame clones and lacks some. The sample lists some 87,000 clones; about 96% were seen once. The CDR3 is made up of 17 amino acids. Trimming took 4 bases from V and 2 from J; bases not matched to a gene: 11. From germline, CDR1 is SGHDT and CDR2 YYEEEE. A roughly 120-subject validation cohort, separate from the roughly 680-subject first cohort, supplied the donors. Sequencing was carried out using PBMCs. The J gene is TRBJ1-4, the V gene TRBV5-6; 7 nucleotides line up with TRBD1. The receptor's source is a woman aged 18-29 years in good health and CMV-seronegative. The DNA of the CDR3 is TGTGCCAGCAGCCCCCGACAGGGCGCCTTCACTAATGAAAAACTGTTTTTT. Its protein is CASSPRQGAFTNEKLFF.